This T cell receptor (beta chain) was captured by sequencing in a study of cytomegalovirus exposure and HLA in healthy donors. Study-level findings and limits: TCR beta chains numbering 164 were designated cytomegalovirus-associated.

For this clone: The antigen remains undetermined.

Sequencing was performed with immunoSEQ multiplex PCR; in TCRdb, only in-frame clones are kept and a portion is missing. The data hold around 75,000 clones, with roughly 80% observed a single time. CDR3 length: 16 amino acids. Germline V CDR1 and CDR2: MNHNY, SVGAGI (reference sequence). Trimming took 0 bases from V and 1 from J, leaving 12 bases between them. The receptor was derived from a man younger than 40 in good health and CMV-seronegative. The specimen was PBMCs. The chain recombines TRBV6-6 with TRBJ1-2; D not resolved. CDR3 sequence (DNA): TGTGCCAGCAGTTACTCGAGGGCAGATCTTAACTATGGCTACACCTTC. It codes for CASSYSRADLNYGYTF.